This TCR beta chain is from a study of blood T cell repertoires in COVID-19 (dated by TCRdb to 2020 to 2022). In terms of the full investigation: Samples covering the acute and convalescent phases of COVID-19 were provided by collaborators in the United States, Italy and Spain. The material from the prospective study consisted of cDNA or gDNA derived from T cells, B-cell-depleted T cells, or PBMCs. Subjects who had been exposed to COVID-19, were actively infected with it, or had recovered from it provided the deeply sampled blood TCRbeta repertoires that made up the dataset. The repertoires were released in a freely available public database intended as a resource for research on the immune response to SARS-CoV-2. Samples came from the ongoing ImmuneRACE study (first 160 participants) plus 1,254 subjects from 6 global collaborators. Nearly every sample came with metadata listing a de-identified subject ID, COVID-19 status, age in years and sex. Where available, HLA class I and class II types were taken from metadata supplied by the sample provider and were not determined by assay-based typing.

The immunoSEQ Assay, a bias-controlled multiplex PCR, was used to amplify TCRbeta CDR3 regions from genomic DNA. Per the authors' processing: The number of nucleated cells in each sample was estimated from the amplification of reference gene primers within the assay. To quantify the absolute abundance of each unique TCRbeta CDR3 rearrangement, sequence reads were collapsed and filtered. For each sample, productive Simpson clonality was calculated by taking the square root of Simpson's diversity index across productive rearrangements. This immuneACCESS table, as held by TCRdb, lists in-frame sequences with V and J called but not all clones. Of the missing ones, under half trace to an unresolved V gene in checked studies; the others have no known cause. That table furnishes V, J and clone size, whereas the DNA furnished D and trimming. Within this sample are around 97,000 clones, with around four fifths of them counted one time only. 8.5% to 12% of the sample is taken by the ten largest.

The collaborating institutions used their own protocols to collect whole blood in K2EDTA tubes. For TCRbeta analysis, collaborators shipped samples as frozen whole blood, isolated PBMCs, or DNA extracted from either of those sample types. On this clone: The antigen this receptor binds is unknown. No qualities accompany the bases; no much larger clone lies one base away.

What the study reported, not specific to this receptor: How much clinical and demographic metadata was included differed by source and by participant, and the metadata was provided uncurated.

CDR1 and CDR2 are drawn from the germline V gene (reference sequence): MNHEY, SMNVEV. The CDR3, cysteine through phenylalanine, is 13 amino acids long. Only the CDR3 DNA is retained, 39 bases long and in frame from the first base. V is clipped by 4 bases and J by 1 base, and the sequence between their germline boundaries is 7 bases long. This TCR came from a man aged 65 to 85 with acute or convalescent COVID-19. Here the chain combines TRBV27 and TRBJ1-1; no D segment can be confidently identified. Sequences were obtained from peripheral blood. The DNA reads TGTGCCAGCAGTTACAGTTCGAACACTGAAGCTTTCTTT. Its amino acids are CASSYSSNTEAFF.